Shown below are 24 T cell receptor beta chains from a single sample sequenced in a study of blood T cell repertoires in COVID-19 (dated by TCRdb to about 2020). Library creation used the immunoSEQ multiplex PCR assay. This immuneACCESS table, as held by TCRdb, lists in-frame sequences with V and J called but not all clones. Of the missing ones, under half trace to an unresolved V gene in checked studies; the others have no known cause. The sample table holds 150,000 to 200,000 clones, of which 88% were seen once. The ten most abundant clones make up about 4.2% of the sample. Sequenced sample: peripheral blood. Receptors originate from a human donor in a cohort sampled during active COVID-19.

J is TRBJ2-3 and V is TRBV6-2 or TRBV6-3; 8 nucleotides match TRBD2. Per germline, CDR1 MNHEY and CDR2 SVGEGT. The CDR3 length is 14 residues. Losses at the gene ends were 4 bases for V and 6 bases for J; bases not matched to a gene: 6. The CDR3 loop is CASSFLSGGDTQYF. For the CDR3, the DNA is TGTGCCAGCAGTTTCCTAAGCGGGGGCGATACGCAGTATTTT.

CDR3 nucleotides: TGCGCCAGCAAGTTAGGGACAGGGTCCTACAATGAGCAGTTCTTC. This sequence encodes CASKLGTGSYNEQFF. V is TRBV5-1 and J is TRBJ2-1, with 9 nucleotides matching TRBD1. V shed 6 bases and J 1 base; nucleotides not matched to a gene: 5. Per germline, CDR1 SGHRS and CDR2 YFSETQ. This CDR3 region has 15 residues.

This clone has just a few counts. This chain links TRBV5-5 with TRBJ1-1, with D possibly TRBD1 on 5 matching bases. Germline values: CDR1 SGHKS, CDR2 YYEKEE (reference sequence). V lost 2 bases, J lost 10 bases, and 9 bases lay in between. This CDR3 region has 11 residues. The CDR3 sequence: CASSFRDGAFF. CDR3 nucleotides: TGTGCCAGCAGCTTCAGGGATGGAGCTTTCTTT.

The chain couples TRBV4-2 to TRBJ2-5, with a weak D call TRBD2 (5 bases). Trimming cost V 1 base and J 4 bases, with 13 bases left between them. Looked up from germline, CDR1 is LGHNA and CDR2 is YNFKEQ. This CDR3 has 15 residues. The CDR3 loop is CASSQVAARAETQYF. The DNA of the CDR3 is TGTGCCAGCAGCCAAGTTGCCGCGCGGGCAGAGACCCAGTACTTC.

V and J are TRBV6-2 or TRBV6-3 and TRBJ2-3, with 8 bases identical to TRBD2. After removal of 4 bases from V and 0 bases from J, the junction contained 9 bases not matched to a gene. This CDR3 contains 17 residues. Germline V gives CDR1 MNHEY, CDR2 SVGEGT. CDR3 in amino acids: CASSSSLVAGSTDTQYF. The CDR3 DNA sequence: TGTGCCAGCAGTTCCTCTTTGGTAGCGGGGAGCACAGATACGCAGTATTTT.

The CDR3 loop reads CASSSREGLSYGYTF. The CDR3 nucleotides are TGTGCCAGCAGCTCCCGGGAGGGTTTAAGCTATGGCTACACCTTC. The rearrangement links TRBV27 to TRBJ1-2; the D is unclear. Germline V gene data show CDR1 as MNHEY and CDR2 as SMNVEV (reference sequence). Trimming left V 6 bases short and J 4 bases short, with 18 bases between. This CDR3 comprises 15 residues.

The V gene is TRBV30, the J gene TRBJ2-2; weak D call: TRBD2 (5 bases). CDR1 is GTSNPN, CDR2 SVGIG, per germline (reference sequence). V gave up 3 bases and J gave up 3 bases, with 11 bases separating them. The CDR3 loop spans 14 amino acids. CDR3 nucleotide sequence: TGTGCCTGGAGGGGCGGGCGACACACCGGGGAGCTGTTTTTT. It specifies CAWRGGRHTGELFF.

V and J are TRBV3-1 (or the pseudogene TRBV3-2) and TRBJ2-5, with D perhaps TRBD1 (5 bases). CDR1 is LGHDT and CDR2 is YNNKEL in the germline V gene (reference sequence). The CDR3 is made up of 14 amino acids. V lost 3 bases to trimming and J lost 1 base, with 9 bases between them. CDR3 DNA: TGTGCCAGCAGCCAGTATGACAGCCAAGAGACCCAGTACTTC. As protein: CASSQYDSQETQYF.

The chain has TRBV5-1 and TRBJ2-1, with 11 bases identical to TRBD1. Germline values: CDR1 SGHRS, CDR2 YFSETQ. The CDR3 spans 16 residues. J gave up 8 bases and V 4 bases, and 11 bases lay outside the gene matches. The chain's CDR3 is CASSNLPGQGDDEQFF. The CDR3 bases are TGCGCCAGCAGCAATCTACCGGGACAGGGGGACGATGAGCAGTTCTTC.

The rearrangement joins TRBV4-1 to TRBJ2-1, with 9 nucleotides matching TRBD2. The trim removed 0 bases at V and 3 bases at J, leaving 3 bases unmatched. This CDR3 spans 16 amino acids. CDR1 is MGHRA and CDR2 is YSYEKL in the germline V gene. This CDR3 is CASSQELAGHYNEQFF. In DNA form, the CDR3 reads TGCGCCAGCAGCCAAGAGCTAGCGGGGCACTACAATGAGCAGTTCTTC.

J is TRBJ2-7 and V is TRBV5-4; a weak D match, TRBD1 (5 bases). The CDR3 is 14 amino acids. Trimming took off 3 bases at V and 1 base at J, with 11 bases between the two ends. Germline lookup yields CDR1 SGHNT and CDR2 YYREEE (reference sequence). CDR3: CASSSGSPSYEQYF. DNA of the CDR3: TGTGCCAGCAGCTCAGGGTCACCGTCCTACGAGCAGTACTTC.

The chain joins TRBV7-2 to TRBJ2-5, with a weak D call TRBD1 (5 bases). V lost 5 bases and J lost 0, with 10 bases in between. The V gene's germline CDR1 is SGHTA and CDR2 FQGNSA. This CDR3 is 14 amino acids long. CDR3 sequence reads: CASSPTRDQETQYF. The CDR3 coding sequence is TGTGCCAGCAGCCCCACCAGGGACCAAGAGACCCAGTACTTC.

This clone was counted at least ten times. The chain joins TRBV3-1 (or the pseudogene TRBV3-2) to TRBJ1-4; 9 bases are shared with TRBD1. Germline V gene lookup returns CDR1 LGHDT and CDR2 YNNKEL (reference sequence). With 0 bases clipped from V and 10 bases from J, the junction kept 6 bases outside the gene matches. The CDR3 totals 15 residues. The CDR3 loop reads CASSQDTGGRRKLFF. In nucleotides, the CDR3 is TGTGCCAGCAGCCAAGATACAGGGGGCAGGCGAAAACTGTTTTTT.

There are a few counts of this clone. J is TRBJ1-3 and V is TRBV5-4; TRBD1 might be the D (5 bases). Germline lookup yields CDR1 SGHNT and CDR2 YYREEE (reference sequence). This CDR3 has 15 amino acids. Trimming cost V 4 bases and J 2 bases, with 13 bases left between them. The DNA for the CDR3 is TGTGCCAGCAGCGGCGGACATGGTCCTGGAAACACCATATATTTT. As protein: CASSGGHGPGNTIYF.

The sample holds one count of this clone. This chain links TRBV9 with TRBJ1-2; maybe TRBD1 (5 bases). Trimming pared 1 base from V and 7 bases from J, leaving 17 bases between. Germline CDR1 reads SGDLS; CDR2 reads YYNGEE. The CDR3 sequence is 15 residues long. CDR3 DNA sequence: TGTGCCAGCAGCGTACTCCAGGGCGGAGAGGTTGGCTACACCTTC. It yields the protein CASSVLQGGEVGYTF. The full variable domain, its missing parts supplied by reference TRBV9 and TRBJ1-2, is DSGVTQTPKHLITATGQRVTLRCSPRSGDLSVYWYQQSLDQGLQFLIQYYNGEERAKGNILERFSAQQFPDLHSELNLSSLELGDSALYFCASSVLQGGEVGYTFGSGTRLTVV.

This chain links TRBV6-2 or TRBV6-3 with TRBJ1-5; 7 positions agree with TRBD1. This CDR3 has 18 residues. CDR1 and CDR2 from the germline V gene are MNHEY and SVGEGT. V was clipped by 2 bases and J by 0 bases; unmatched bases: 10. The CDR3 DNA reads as TGTGCCAGCAGTTACGAGGACAGGTCTACCCATAGCAATCAGCCCCAGCATTTT. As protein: CASSYEDRSTHSNQPQHF.

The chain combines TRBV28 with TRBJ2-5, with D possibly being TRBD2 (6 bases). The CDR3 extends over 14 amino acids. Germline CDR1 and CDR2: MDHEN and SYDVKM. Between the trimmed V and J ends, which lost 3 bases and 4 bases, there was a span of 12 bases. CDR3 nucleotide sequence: TGTGCCAGCAGTTTCCCGGGAGTGAGAGAGACCCAGTACTTC. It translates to CASSFPGVRETQYF.

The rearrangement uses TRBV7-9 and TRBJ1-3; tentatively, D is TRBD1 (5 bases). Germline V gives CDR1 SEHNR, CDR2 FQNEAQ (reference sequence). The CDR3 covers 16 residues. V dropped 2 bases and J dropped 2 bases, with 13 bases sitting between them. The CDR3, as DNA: TGTGCCAGCAGCTTATTGGTCAGGGAAGCTGGAAACACCATATATTTT. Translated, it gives CASSLLVREAGNTIYF.

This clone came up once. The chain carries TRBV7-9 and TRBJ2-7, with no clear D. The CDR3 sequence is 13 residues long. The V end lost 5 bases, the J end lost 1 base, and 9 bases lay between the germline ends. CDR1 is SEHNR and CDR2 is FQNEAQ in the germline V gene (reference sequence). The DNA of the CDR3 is TGTGCCAGCAGCCCAACAGAATCCTACGAGCAGTACTTC. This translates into CASSPTESYEQYF. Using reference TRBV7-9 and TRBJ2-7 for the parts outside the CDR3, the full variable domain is DTGVSQNPRHKITKRGQNVTFRCDPISEHNRLYWYRQTLGQGPEFLTYFQNEAQLEKSRLLSDRFSAERPKGSFSTLEIQRTEQGDSAMYLCASSPTESYEQYFGPGTRLTVT.

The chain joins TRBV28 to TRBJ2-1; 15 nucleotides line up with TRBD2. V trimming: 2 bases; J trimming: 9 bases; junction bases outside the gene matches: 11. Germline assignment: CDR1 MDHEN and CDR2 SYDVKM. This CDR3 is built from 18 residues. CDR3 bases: TGTGCCAGCAGTTTAACCGGGACTAGCGGGGGGATCCCTGGTGAGCAGTTCTTC. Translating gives CASSLTGTSGGIPGEQFF.

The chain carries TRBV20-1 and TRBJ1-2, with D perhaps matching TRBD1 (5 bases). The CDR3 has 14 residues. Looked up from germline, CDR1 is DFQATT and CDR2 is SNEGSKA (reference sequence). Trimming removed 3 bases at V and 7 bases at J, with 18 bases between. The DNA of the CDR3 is TGCAGTGCTAGTGAGGTCCGGGGGGTTGGTGGCTACACCTTC. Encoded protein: CSASEVRGVGGYTF.

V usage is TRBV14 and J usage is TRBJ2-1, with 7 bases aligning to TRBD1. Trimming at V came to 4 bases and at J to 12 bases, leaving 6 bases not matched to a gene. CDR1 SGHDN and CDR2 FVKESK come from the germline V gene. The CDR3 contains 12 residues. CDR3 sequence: CASSLTGAGQFF. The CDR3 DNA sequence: TGTGCCAGCAGCCTAACAGGGGCGGGGCAGTTCTTC.

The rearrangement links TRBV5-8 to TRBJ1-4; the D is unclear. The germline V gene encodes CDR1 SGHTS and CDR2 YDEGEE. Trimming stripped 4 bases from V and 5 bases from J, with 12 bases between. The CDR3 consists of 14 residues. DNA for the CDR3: TGTGCCAGCAGCCGTATGAGGCAAAATGAAAAACTGTTTTTT. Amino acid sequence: CASSRMRQNEKLFF.

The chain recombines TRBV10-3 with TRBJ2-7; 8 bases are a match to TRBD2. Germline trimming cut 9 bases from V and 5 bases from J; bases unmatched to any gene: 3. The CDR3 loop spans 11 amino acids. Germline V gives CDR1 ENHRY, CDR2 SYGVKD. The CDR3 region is CAIGLADEQYF. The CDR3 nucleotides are TGTGCCATAGGACTAGCAGACGAGCAGTACTTC.